This T cell receptor beta chain is from a study of T cell clonality in common variable immunodeficiency. This clone showed up many times. With the read ending 3 residues before the CDR3 end, the germline J gene is used to fill in that end. Equal genomic DNA amounts from CVID and control samples were sequenced. Produced via immunoSEQ multiplex PCR; TCRdb's table is partial and in-frame only. This sample carries about 45,000 clones and no singletons, and about 0.7% goes to the top ten. V lost 0 bases to trimming and J lost 4 bases, with 7 bases between them. Looked up from germline, CDR1 is SGHVS and CDR2 is FQNEAQ. The CDR3 is made up of 14 amino acids.

The sequence came from a person between 18 and 75 years old in good health. The source material was peripheral blood mononuclear cells. The genes are TRBV7-8 and TRBJ1-5; D is ambiguous. CDR3 DNA (partial): TGTGCCAGCAGCTTAGCGGCCAGAAATCAGCCC. Protein product: CASSLAARNQP. The whole CDR3 protein reads CASSLAARNQPQHF. Based on the CDR3 plus reference TRBV7-8 and TRBJ1-5, the full variable domain is GAGVSQSPRYKVAKRGQDVALRCDPISGHVSLFWYQQALGQGPEFLTYFQNEAQLDKSGLPSDRFFAERPEGSVSTLKIQRTQQEDSAVYLCASSLAARNQPQHFGDGTRLSIL.